This T cell receptor (beta chain) was sequenced for a study of blood T cell repertoires in COVID-19. Trimming left V 5 bases short and J 7 bases short, with 9 bases between. Germline V lookup: CDR1 MNHNY, CDR2 SVGAGI (reference sequence). The CDR3 contains 13 residues. The table came from immunoSEQ multiplex PCR; TCRdb's copy has only in-frame clones and leaves some out. The table records 75,000 to 95,000 clones, roughly 90% of them present only once. The sequencing input was peripheral blood. The V gene is TRBV6-6, the J gene TRBJ1-6, with a weak D call TRBD1 (6 bases). The source of this sequence is a man in his 60s with acute or convalescent COVID-19. CDR3 loop: CASSPGQNSPLHF. The CDR3 region has the DNA TGTGCCAGCAGTCCCGGACAGAATTCACCCCTCCACTTT.